This TCR beta chain is from a study of TIL therapy for anti-PD-1-resistant metastatic lung cancer. Sequencing used immunoSEQ v3. The table came from immunoSEQ multiplex PCR; TCRdb's copy has only in-frame clones and leaves some out. The sample gives about 32,000 clones, about 79% of which show up once; approximately 2.5% is in the top ten. Trimming pared 5 bases from V and 2 bases from J, leaving 4 bases between. Germline V gives CDR1 MNHEY, CDR2 SMNVEV (reference sequence). There are 11 residues in the CDR3. The time point here: pre-treatment sample, taken before nivolumab and TIL therapy. The chain couples TRBV27 to TRBJ2-7; D call uncertain. Specimen: blood, collected at baseline. The receptor's source is a woman between 30 and 79 years old with non-small cell lung cancer. CDR3 nucleotides: TGTGCCAGCAGTACCCCCTACGAGCAGTACTTC. It specifies CASSTPYEQYF.